These T cell receptor beta chains were read from a single sample in a study of blood T cell repertoires in COVID-19. Libraries were prepared by immunoSEQ multiplex PCR; TCRdb keeps only in-frame clonotypes and omits some of them. Here the sample spans some 62,000 clones, more than 75% being singletons. The specimen sequenced was peripheral blood. Source of these receptors: a human donor in a cohort sampled during active COVID-19. The conserved cysteine and the conserved F or W are not part of the CDR3 here. Only part of the rows carry a size: once, few, many, or a class if the clone is expanded.

clone_size,j_call,v_call,cdr3_aa
-,TRBJ1-4,TRBV18,ASSRSSGQGSTNEKLF
-,TRBJ1-1,TRBV30,AWSPDSLSEAF
few,TRBJ2-6,TRBV4-2,ASSQGRGPGANVLT
-,TRBJ2-2,TRBV7-2,ASSLEGGANTGELF
-,TRBJ2-7,TRBV19,ASSIEGRTVYEQY
-,TRBJ1-2,TRBV28,ASSLSTGGYGYT
many,TRBJ1-2,TRBV30,AGQGQWGYT
-,TRBJ1-5,TRBV11-2,ASSPGQNSNQPQH
-,TRBJ1-1,TRBV18,ASSRLQGGAEAF
-,TRBJ2-2,TRBV30,AWRGAGELF
-,TRBJ2-1,TRBV9,ASSATYNEQF
-,TRBJ1-3,TRBV6-1,ASSESDRISGNTIY
-,TRBJ2-7,TRBV3-1/TRBV3-2,ASSYRGVSEQY
once,TRBJ1-1,TRBV15,ATSRGREGGEAF
-,TRBJ1-5,TRBV5-6,ASSLVSDRGSQPQH
-,TRBJ2-3,TRBV6-5,ASSKLASTDTQY
-,TRBJ2-5,TRBV5-6,ASSQGTGGKETQY
many,TRBJ2-7,TRBV6-2/TRBV6-3,ASSYSSQGVSTYEQY
-,TRBJ1-2,TRBV5-1,ASSLGQGAVHYGYT
-,TRBJ2-3,TRBV30,AGGTSGGSTDTQY